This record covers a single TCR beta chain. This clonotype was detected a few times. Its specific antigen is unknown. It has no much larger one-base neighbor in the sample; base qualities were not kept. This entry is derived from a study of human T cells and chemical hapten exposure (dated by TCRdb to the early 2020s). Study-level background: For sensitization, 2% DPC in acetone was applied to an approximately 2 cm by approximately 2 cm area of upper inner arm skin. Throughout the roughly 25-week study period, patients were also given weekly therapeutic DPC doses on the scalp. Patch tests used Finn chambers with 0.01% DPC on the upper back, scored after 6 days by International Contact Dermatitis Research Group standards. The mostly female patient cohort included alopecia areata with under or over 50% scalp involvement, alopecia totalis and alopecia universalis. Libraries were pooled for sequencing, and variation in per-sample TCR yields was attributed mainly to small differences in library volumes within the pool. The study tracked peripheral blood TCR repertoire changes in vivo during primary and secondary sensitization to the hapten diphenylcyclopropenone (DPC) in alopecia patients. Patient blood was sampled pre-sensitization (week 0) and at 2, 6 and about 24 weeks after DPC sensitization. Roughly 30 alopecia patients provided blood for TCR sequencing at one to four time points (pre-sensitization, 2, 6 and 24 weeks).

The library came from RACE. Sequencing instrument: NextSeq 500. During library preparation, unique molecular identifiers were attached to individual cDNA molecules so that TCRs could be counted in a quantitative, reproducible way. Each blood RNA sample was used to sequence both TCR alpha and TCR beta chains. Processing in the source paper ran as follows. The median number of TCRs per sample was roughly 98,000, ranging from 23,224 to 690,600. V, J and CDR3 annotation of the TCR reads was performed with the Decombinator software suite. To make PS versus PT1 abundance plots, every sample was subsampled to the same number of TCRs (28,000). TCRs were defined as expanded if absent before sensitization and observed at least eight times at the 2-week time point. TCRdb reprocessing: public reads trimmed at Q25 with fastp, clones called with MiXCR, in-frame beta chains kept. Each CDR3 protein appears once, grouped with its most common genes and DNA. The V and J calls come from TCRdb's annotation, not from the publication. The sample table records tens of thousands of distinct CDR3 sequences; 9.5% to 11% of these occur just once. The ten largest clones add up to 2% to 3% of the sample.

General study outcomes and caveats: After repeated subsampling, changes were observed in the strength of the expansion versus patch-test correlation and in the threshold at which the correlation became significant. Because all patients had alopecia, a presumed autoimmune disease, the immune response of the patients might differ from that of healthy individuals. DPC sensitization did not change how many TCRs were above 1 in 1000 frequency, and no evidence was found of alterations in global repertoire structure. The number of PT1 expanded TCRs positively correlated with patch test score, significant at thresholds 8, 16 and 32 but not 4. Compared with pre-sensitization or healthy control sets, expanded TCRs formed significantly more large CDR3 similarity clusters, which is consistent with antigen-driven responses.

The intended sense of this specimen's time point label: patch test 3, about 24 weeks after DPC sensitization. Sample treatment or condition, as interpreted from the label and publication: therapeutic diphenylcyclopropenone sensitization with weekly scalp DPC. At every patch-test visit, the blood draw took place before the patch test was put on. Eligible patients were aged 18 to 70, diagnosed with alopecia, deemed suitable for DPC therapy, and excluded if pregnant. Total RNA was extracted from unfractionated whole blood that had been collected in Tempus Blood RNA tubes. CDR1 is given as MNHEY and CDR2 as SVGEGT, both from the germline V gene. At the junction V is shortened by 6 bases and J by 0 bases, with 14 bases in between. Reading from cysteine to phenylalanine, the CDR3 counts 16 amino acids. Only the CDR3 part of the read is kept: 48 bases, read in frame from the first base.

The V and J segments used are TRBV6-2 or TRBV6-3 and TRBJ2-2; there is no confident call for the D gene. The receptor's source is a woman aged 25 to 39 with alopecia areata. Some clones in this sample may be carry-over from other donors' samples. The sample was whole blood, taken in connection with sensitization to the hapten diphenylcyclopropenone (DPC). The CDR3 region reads CASSSHGDPNTGELFF. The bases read TGTGCCAGCAGCTCCCACGGTGACCCGAACACCGGGGAGCTGTTTTTT.